The 27 T cell receptor beta chains below come from one sample, sequenced in a study of monozygotic twins with cystic fibrosis. The assay was immunoSEQ multiplex PCR, and TCRdb's table has in-frame clones only and misses some. The profile shows approximately 15,000 clones, over 85% of them singletons. Specimen: blood. The receptor source for this set is a girl aged 2 to 9 with cystic fibrosis.

The CDR3 DNA reads as TGTGCCAGCAGCTTGTTCCGGTACACTGAAGCTTTCTTT. This translates into CASSLFRYTEAFF. This rearrangement joins TRBV5-6 to TRBJ1-1; D remains unclear. Trimming shortened V by 1 base and J by 3 bases, and 7 bases separated the two germline ends. CDR1 is SGHDT and CDR2 is YYEEEE in the germline V gene. The CDR3 has 13 amino acids.

A remark on this clone: A junction end diverges from the germline sequence, so it may reflect a read error. J is TRBJ2-7 and V is TRBV7-9; no firm D call. This CDR3 is built from 12 residues. Looked up from germline, CDR1 is SEHNR and CDR2 is FQNEAQ (reference sequence). The DNA for the CDR3 is TGTGCCAGCAGCTCCCTCTCCCACGAGCAGTACTTC. Translating it yields CASSSLSHEQYF.

In nucleotides, the CDR3 is TGTGCCAGCAGTTTGACTAGCGGGAGAGGGAATGAGCAGTTCTTC. Translated: CASSLTSGRGNEQFF. The rearrangement joins TRBV27 to TRBJ2-1; TRBD2 agrees at 12 bases. The CDR3 covers 15 residues. V dropped 3 bases and J dropped 7; count of bases not matched to a gene: 4. CDR1 MNHEY and CDR2 SMNVEV come from the germline V gene (reference sequence).

The genes are TRBV7-9 and TRBJ2-5; a possible D gene is TRBD2 (5 bases). CDR1 and CDR2 from the germline V gene are SEHNR and FQNEAQ (reference sequence). This CDR3 is 15 amino acids long. V was pared by 3 bases and J by 2 bases, with 13 bases between. DNA for the CDR3: TGTGCCAGCAGCTTCTCGGAGGCGCGGCAAGAGACCCAGTACTTC. Protein product: CASSFSEARQETQYF.

V gene TRBV5-6 combines with J gene TRBJ2-1; perhaps TRBD1 as D (5 bases). Trimming took 2 bases from V and 6 from J, leaving 9 bases between them. CDR3 size: 13 residues. CDR1 is SGHDT, CDR2 YYEEEE, per germline. This chain's CDR3 is CASSFAGPNEQFF. The CDR3 DNA is TGTGCCAGCAGCTTCGCAGGGCCCAATGAGCAGTTCTTC.

The rearrangement uses TRBV14 and TRBJ2-5, with 8 bases that match TRBD2. CDR3 size: 14 residues. The V and J ends lost 1 base and 7 bases, in that order; junction bases with no gene match: 5. Germline assignment: CDR1 SGHDN and CDR2 FVKESK. Here the CDR3 DNA reads TGTGCCAGCAGCCAAGCGGGGGGGCCCTGGACCCAGTACTTC. Amino acid sequence: CASSQAGGPWTQYF.

The chain uses TRBV6-6 and TRBJ2-3; the D is unclear. This CDR3 contains 16 residues. V was trimmed by 2 bases and J by 2 bases, leaving 14 bases between them. Germline V gene data show CDR1 as MNHNY and CDR2 as SVGAGI (reference sequence). CDR3 sequence: CASSYESVGPTDTQYF. CDR3 nucleotide sequence: TGTGCCAGCAGTTACGAGTCGGTCGGCCCCACAGATACGCAGTATTTT.

The V call is TRBV5-1, the J call TRBJ2-1; TRBD2 matches at 8 bases. CDR1 and CDR2 from the germline V gene are SGHRS and YFSETQ. The CDR3 is 13 amino acids. V was clipped by 6 bases and J by 5 bases; unmatched bases: 4. CDR3 loop: CASNQGLDNEQFF. CDR3 nucleotides: TGCGCCAGCAACCAGGGACTAGACAATGAGCAGTTCTTC.

This clone was observed a few times. This chain uses TRBV7-8 with TRBJ1-1; D gene ambiguous. The germline gives CDR1 SGHVS, CDR2 FQNEAQ. V lost 6 bases and J lost 3, with 5 bases in between. The CDR3 is 11 amino acids. The chain's CDR3 is CASSRDTEAFF. CDR3 nucleotides: TGTGCCAGCAGTCGGGACACTGAAGCTTTCTTT.

This chain links TRBV5-1 with TRBJ2-7, with D possibly matching TRBD1 (6 bases). This CDR3 region has 13 residues. The germline V gene has CDR1 SGHRS and CDR2 YFSETQ. Trimming removed 7 bases from V and 0 bases from J, with 11 bases in between. Here the CDR3 reads CASARTASYEQYF. As DNA, the CDR3 is TGCGCCAGCGCCCGGACAGCCTCCTACGAGCAGTACTTC.

V gene TRBV6-5 combines with J gene TRBJ2-5, with D possibly called TRBD1 or TRBD2 (5 bases each). The length of the CDR3 is 15 residues. Germline lookup yields CDR1 MNHEY and CDR2 SVGAGI. The V end lost 3 bases, the J end lost 5 bases, and 16 bases lay between the germline ends. Here the CDR3 reads CASSYGGDGMETQYF. CDR3 sequence (DNA): TGTGCCAGCAGTTATGGGGGTGATGGTATGGAGACCCAGTACTTC.

This chain links TRBV7-3 with TRBJ1-1; no clear D. CDR1 is SGHTA, CDR2 FQGTGA, per germline. The length of the CDR3 is 13 residues. The V gene lost 7 bases and the J gene lost 5 bases, with 14 bases spanning the gap. CDR3 DNA sequence: TGTGCCAGCACCCGGGTACCGGGGACTGAAGCTTTCTTT. Its translation: CASTRVPGTEAFF.

The V call is TRBV7-9, the J call TRBJ2-3; 9 nucleotides align to TRBD2. Germline CDR1 SEHNR, CDR2 FQNEAQ (reference sequence). V trimming: 7 bases; J trimming: 4 bases; junction bases outside the gene matches: 12. The CDR3 length is 16 residues. The CDR3 bases are TGTGCCAGCAACCCCAGTGCGGGAGGGCCTGCAGATACGCAGTATTTT. Translation: CASNPSAGGPADTQYF.

V usage is TRBV11-1 and J usage is TRBJ2-7; D not certain. The CDR3 is 12 residues long. V dropped 8 bases and J dropped 0 bases, with 8 bases sitting between them. CDR1 is SGHAT, CDR2 FQDESV, per germline (reference sequence). Here the CDR3 reads CASGSDSYEQYF. As DNA, the CDR3 is TGTGCCAGCGGTTCGGACTCCTACGAGCAGTACTTC.

The rearrangement joins TRBV5-1 to TRBJ1-5; D remains unclear. Germline V lookup: CDR1 SGHRS, CDR2 YFSETQ. The V and J ends lost 4 bases and 4 bases respectively, with 9 bases between them. This CDR3 contains 13 residues. CDR3 sequence: CASSREGNQPQHF. The CDR3 DNA reads TGCGCCAGCAGCCGGGAGGGTAATCAGCCCCAGCATTTT.

This rearrangement joins TRBV29-1 to TRBJ2-6; unclear D gene. CDR3 length: 13 amino acids. V lost 4 bases to trimming and J lost 4 bases, with 8 bases between them. In germline, CDR1 is SQVTM, CDR2 ANQGSEA. As DNA, the CDR3 is TGCAGCGTTGCCCTAAGGGGGGCCAACGTCCTGACTTTC. It specifies CSVALRGANVLTF.

This chain uses TRBV19 with TRBJ2-7, with 9 positions matching TRBD2. CDR1 and CDR2 from the germline V gene are LNHDA and SQIVND (reference sequence). Losses at the gene ends were 3 bases for V and 3 bases for J; bases not matched to a gene: 6. The length of the CDR3 is 15 residues. CDR3 DNA sequence: TGTGCCAGTAGTATGACGGCGGGAGGGTTCTACGAGCAGTACTTC. Translation: CASSMTAGGFYEQYF.

V is TRBV6-5 and J is TRBJ2-3; D gene unclear. V lost 0 bases and J lost 4, with 5 bases in between. Germline V CDR1 and CDR2: MNHEY, SVGAGI. The CDR3 is 13 residues long. The CDR3 nucleotides are TGTGCCAGCAGTTACTCGTTGTCAGATACGCAGTATTTT. Translation gives CASSYSLSDTQYF.

The chain links TRBV28 to TRBJ1-5; 11 nucleotides align to TRBD1. Trimming at V came to 4 bases and at J to 0 bases, leaving 14 bases not matched to a gene. CDR3 length: 20 residues. Germline CDR1 MDHEN, CDR2 SYDVKM. CDR3 in DNA: TGTGCCAGCAGTTCCAGGACAGGGGGCCCCTTAGGGTATAGCAATCAGCCCCAGCATTTT. Translating gives CASSSRTGGPLGYSNQPQHF.

This clone was seen just once. The chain links TRBV7-2 to TRBJ2-5; D might be TRBD1 (5 bases). Trimming took off 3 bases at V and 3 bases at J, with 14 bases between the two ends. Germline V gene sequence: CDR1 SGHTA, CDR2 FQGNSA. The CDR3 contains 15 residues. This chain's CDR3 is CASSLNPGWKETQYF. In DNA, the CDR3 is TGTGCCAGCAGCTTGAATCCAGGGTGGAAAGAGACCCAGTACTTC.

The rearrangement links TRBV27 to TRBJ2-2; D possibly corresponds to TRBD1 (6 bases). Germline loops: CDR1 MNHEY, CDR2 SMNVEV (reference sequence). CDR3 length equals 14 residues. Trimming removed 8 bases at V and 3 bases at J, with 13 bases between. CDR3 region: CASRQGQDTGELFF. CDR3 nucleotides: TGTGCCAGCCGCCAGGGACAAGACACCGGGGAGCTGTTTTTT.

CDR3: CASSPGETGGRTEAFF. DNA of the CDR3: TGTGCCAGCAGCCCGGGGGAGACAGGGGGACGGACTGAAGCTTTCTTT. The chain links TRBV7-9 to TRBJ1-1, with TRBD1 identical over 9 bases. V lost 5 bases to trimming and J lost 5 bases; unmatched junction nucleotides: 12. This CDR3 contains 16 residues. Germline-derived CDR1 and CDR2 are SEHNR and FQNEAQ (reference sequence).

V gene TRBV9 combines with J gene TRBJ2-7; D gene unclear. This CDR3 has 16 amino acids. Germline V gives CDR1 SGDLS, CDR2 YYNGEE. V was pared by 2 bases and J by 1 base, with 16 bases between. The CDR3 region has the DNA TGTGCCAGCAGCGTTCACTCGGACGGACGATCCTACGAGCAGTACTTC. Its translation: CASSVHSDGRSYEQYF.

The rearrangement uses TRBV7-2 and TRBJ1-3; D possibly corresponds to TRBD1 (6 bases). V was cut by 0 bases and J by 2 bases, with 11 bases left in between. The CDR3 contains 16 residues. Germline-derived CDR1 and CDR2 are SGHTA and FQGNSA. As DNA, the CDR3 is TGTGCCAGCAGCTTAGCTCCGCGACAGGCTGGAAACACCATATATTTT. Translated, it gives CASSLAPRQAGNTIYF.

Only one count was recorded for this clone. The rearrangement uses TRBV5-1 and TRBJ2-3; 16 bases line up with TRBD2. Trimming took 4 bases from V and 1 from J; bases not matched to a gene: 6. The CDR3 covers 18 residues. The germline gives CDR1 SGHRS, CDR2 YFSETQ. As DNA, the CDR3 is TGCGCCAGCAGCCCGGGACTAGCGGGAGGGATAGGCACAGATACGCAGTATTTT. Amino acid sequence: CASSPGLAGGIGTDTQYF.

This chain joins TRBV27 and TRBJ1-2, with D possibly TRBD1 on 5 matching bases. V was shortened by 6 bases and J by 6 bases, with 11 bases between the two germline ends. The germline gives CDR1 MNHEY, CDR2 SMNVEV (reference sequence). The CDR3 covers 12 residues. The DNA of the CDR3 is TGTGCCAGCAGGTTCGGCAGGGATGGCTACACCTTC. Amino acids: CASRFGRDGYTF.

The V and J genes are TRBV9 and TRBJ1-2, with 11 bases fitting TRBD1. The CDR3 extends over 15 amino acids. Germline assignment: CDR1 SGDLS and CDR2 YYNGEE. The trim removed 1 base at V and 8 bases at J, leaving 7 bases unmatched. The CDR3 region has the DNA TGTGCCAGCAGCGTAAGAATCGGACAGGGGGCGGGCTACACCTTC. Translation gives CASSVRIGQGAGYTF.